The 14 T cell receptor beta chains listed next were all sequenced from one sample in a study of blood T cell repertoires in COVID-19. Libraries were prepared by immunoSEQ multiplex PCR; TCRdb keeps only in-frame clonotypes and omits some of them. In the table there are 150,000 to 190,000 clones, around 85% of which are singletons. Sequenced material: peripheral blood. Receptors were obtained from a woman in her seventies with acute or convalescent COVID-19.

The V and J genes are TRBV2 and TRBJ2-5; 9 nucleotides align to TRBD1. V trimming: 7 bases; J trimming: 4 bases; junction bases outside the gene matches: 10. The CDR3 loop spans 15 amino acids. The V gene's germline CDR1 is SNHLY and CDR2 FYNNEI. In DNA form, the CDR3 reads TGTGCCAGCACAAAGGGACAGGGAATCCGAGAGACCCAGTACTTC. It codes for CASTKGQGIRETQYF.

The rearrangement links TRBV28 to TRBJ2-2; 9 nucleotides match TRBD1. The V and J ends lost 5 bases and 4 bases, in that order; junction bases with no gene match: 11. The CDR3 covers 17 residues. Germline V CDR1 and CDR2: MDHEN, SYDVKM. CDR3 residues: CASSPQGTGFLTGELFF. The CDR3 bases are TGTGCCAGCAGTCCTCAAGGGACAGGGTTTCTCACCGGGGAGCTGTTTTTT. Full variable domain (rest looked up from reference TRBV28 and TRBJ2-2): DVKVTQSSRYLVKRTGEKVFLECVQDMDHENMFWYRQDPGLGLRLIYFSYDVKMKEKGDIPEGYSVSREKKERFSLILESASTNQTSMYLCASSPQGTGFLTGELFFGEGSRLTVL.

The chain combines TRBV7-9 with TRBJ1-6; tentatively, D is TRBD1 (6 bases). CDR3 length: 15 residues. The germline CDR1 and CDR2 sequences are SEHNR and FQNEAQ (reference sequence). V was pared by 5 bases and J by 10 bases, with 18 bases between. This CDR3 reads CASSVSPPGESPLHF. As DNA, the CDR3 is TGTGCCAGCAGCGTTAGCCCCCCAGGGGAATCACCCCTCCACTTT.

The chain employs TRBV18 and TRBJ1-2; 11 bases map to TRBD1. Germline loops: CDR1 KGHSH, CDR2 LQKENI. V lost 6 bases, J lost 8 bases, and 8 bases stayed unmatched. The CDR3 has 14 residues. CDR3 in DNA: TGTGCCAGCTCCGTGGGACAGGGGGTTGAAGGCTACACCTTC. Residues: CASSVGQGVEGYTF.

As DNA, the CDR3 is TGTGCCAGCAGTCCCACCGGTTTCGCCTATAGCAATCAGCCCCAGCATTTT. It codes for CASSPTGFAYSNQPQHF. The chain links TRBV6-6 to TRBJ1-5; D ambiguous. V dropped 5 bases and J dropped 0 bases, with 17 bases sitting between them. Germline V gene data show CDR1 as MNHNY and CDR2 as SVGAGI (reference sequence). The length of the CDR3 is 17 residues.

This clone came up once. The V and J genes are TRBV19 and TRBJ2-2; D might be TRBD2 (5 bases). V was pared by 3 bases and J by 5 bases, with 10 bases between. This CDR3 region has 14 residues. Per the germline V gene, CDR1 is LNHDA and CDR2 is SQIVND (reference sequence). This chain's CDR3 is CASSIGVRTGELFF. CDR3 DNA sequence: TGTGCCAGTAGTATCGGGGTCCGGACCGGGGAGCTGTTTTTT.

The V call is TRBV5-6, the J call TRBJ1-6; 8 nucleotides agree with TRBD1. V shed 3 bases, J shed 4 bases, and the junction held 3 bases outside the gene matches. The germline CDR1 and CDR2 sequences are SGHDT and YYEEEE. CDR3 length: 15 amino acids. The chain's CDR3 is CASSWGQVYNSPLHF. The CDR3 nucleotides are TGTGCCAGCAGCTGGGGACAGGTTTATAATTCACCCCTCCACTTT.

The gene calls are TRBV6-5 and TRBJ1-4; no clear D. The V and J ends lost 2 bases and 1 base respectively, with 5 bases between them. This CDR3 is 14 amino acids long. From germline, CDR1 is MNHEY and CDR2 SVGAGI. CDR3 loop: CASSYQKTNEKLFF. The CDR3 DNA sequence: TGTGCCAGCAGTTACCAGAAAACTAATGAAAAACTGTTTTTT.

The rearrangement links TRBV5-1 to TRBJ2-5; possible D gene TRBD2, 7 bases. Germline V gives CDR1 SGHRS, CDR2 YFSETQ. Trimming pared 4 bases from V and 2 bases from J, leaving 18 bases between. The CDR3 totals 16 residues. The CDR3: CASSPVGGPRQETQYF. CDR3 sequence (DNA): TGCGCCAGCAGCCCGGTGGGGGGGCCCAGACAAGAGACCCAGTACTTC.

This clone appeared a few times. The CDR3 coding sequence is TGTGCCAGCAGCTTCTCGGGGGGGACCTACAATGAGCAGTTCTTC. It yields the protein CASSFSGGTYNEQFF. The rearrangement links TRBV11-2 to TRBJ2-1; TRBD2 aligns across 8 bases. The CDR3 contains 15 residues. Trimming at V came to 3 bases and at J to 2 bases, leaving 3 bases not matched to a gene. Per germline, CDR1 SGHAT and CDR2 FQNNGV.

This chain uses TRBV6-4 with TRBJ2-1; 9 nucleotides align to TRBD1. The junction had 7 bases not matched to a gene; V was cut back by 4 bases and J by 12 bases. The germline CDR1 and CDR2 sequences are MRHNA and SNTAGT. The length of the CDR3 is 13 residues. The CDR3 protein is CASSVATGGWQFF. Here the CDR3 DNA reads TGTGCCAGCAGTGTCGCGACAGGGGGTTGGCAGTTCTTC.

V is TRBV28 and J is TRBJ2-1; D uncertain. The germline gives CDR1 MDHEN, CDR2 SYDVKM. The CDR3 has 11 residues. V was cut by 3 bases and J by 6 bases, with 3 bases left in between. The CDR3 region is CASSFVNEQFF. The CDR3 bases are TGTGCCAGCAGTTTCGTCAATGAGCAGTTCTTC.

The chain carries TRBV4-1 and TRBJ1-6; D remains ambiguous. The CDR3 totals 18 residues. Deletions cut 0 bases from V and 3 bases from J, with 15 bases between. CDR1 is MGHRA and CDR2 is YSYEKL in the germline V gene. The CDR3 loop is CASSQDVTPSSYNSPLHF. CDR3 nucleotide sequence: TGCGCCAGCAGCCAAGATGTGACACCCTCGAGCTATAATTCACCCCTCCACTTT.

V usage is TRBV9 and J usage is TRBJ2-7; possible D gene TRBD2, 5 bases. CDR1 and CDR2 (germline): SGDLS, YYNGEE. The CDR3 runs 14 residues. The V and J ends lost 1 base and 0 bases respectively, with 8 bases between them. CDR3 region: CASSVFGSSYEQYF. CDR3 coding DNA: TGTGCCAGCAGCGTATTTGGGAGCTCCTACGAGCAGTACTTC.